The source of this TCR beta chain is a study of shared clonotypes between healthy human individuals. From germline, CDR1 is SGHAT and CDR2 FQNNGV. Germline trimming cut 2 bases from V and 5 bases from J; bases unmatched to any gene: 8. The CDR3 extends over 15 amino acids. Profiled with immunoSEQ multiplex PCR; TCRdb holds only in-frame clones, not every one. The repertoire holds over 2 million clones, around 95% seen once, with under 0.15% in the top ten. The material sequenced was naive CD4+ T cells sorted from blood. Noted subset: CD45RA+ positively selected. The chain has TRBV11-2 and TRBJ1-2; 7 bases fit TRBD1. The source of this sequence is a man younger than 35 in good health. The CDR3 here is CASSLNDRVWYGYTF. The CDR3 DNA reads as TGTGCCAGCAGCTTAAACGACAGGGTGTGGTATGGCTACACCTTC.